This TCR beta chain derives from a study of tumor and adjacent non-tumor tissue in lung cancer. CDR1 SGHRS and CDR2 YFSETQ come from the germline V gene. The CDR3 covers 15 residues. This sample's RNA came from whole unsorted tissue. This non-tumor lung sample came from over 3 cm beyond the tumor edge. A modified ARM-PCR protocol with three rounds of nested PCR amplified TCRbeta. TCRdb passed the multiplex PCR reads through MiXCR, listing each CDR3 protein once. The sample consists of about 86,000 distinct CDR3 sequences, around 76% of them appearing once. In the case of this clonotype: The junction shows a germline mismatch at one end, possibly a read error.

This clonotype was sampled from a woman aged 45 to 65 with non-small cell lung cancer. Sequenced material: distant non-tumor lung tissue. V usage is TRBV5-1 and J usage is TRBJ2-7; D perhaps matches TRBD2 (5 bases). CDR3 region: CPSSGNPGSSYEQYF. Here the CDR3 DNA reads TGCCCCAGCAGTGGGAACCCGGGAAGCTCCTACGAGCAGTACTTT. The complete variable domain, with remaining parts taken from reference TRBV5-1 and TRBJ2-7, reads KAGVTQTPRYLIKTRGQQVTLSCSPISGHRSVSWYQQTPGQGLQFLFEYFSETQRNKGNFPGRFSGRQFSNSRSEMNVSTLELGDSALYLCPSSGNPGSSYEQYFGPGTRLTVT.